The 20 T cell receptor beta chains in this list originate from one sample, sequenced in a study of beta chain features in type 1 diabetes. Investigators reverse transcribed all isolated RNA, so they sequenced expressed TCRB transcripts. Clones were sequenced by immunoSEQ multiplex PCR, and TCRdb holds only the in-frame ones, with some missing. The top ten hold approximately 0.016% of the sample, which has 310,000 or so clones, roughly 11% seen once. The specimen was naive CD4+ T cells from blood. These receptors were obtained from a woman younger than 45 in good health.

The gene calls are TRBV7-3 and TRBJ2-3; possibly TRBD2 for D (5 bases). Per the germline V gene, CDR1 is SGHTA and CDR2 is FQGTGA. The CDR3 sequence is 14 residues long. V dropped 11 bases and J dropped 0 bases, with 15 bases sitting between them. In DNA, the CDR3 is TGTGCCTCGAGTACTAGTCGCAGCACAGATACGCAGTATTTT. Its protein is CASSTSRSTDTQYF.

This clone was counted between two and nine times. This chain uses TRBV7-2 with TRBJ2-3, with 16 bases identical to TRBD2. With V trimmed by 5 bases and J by 1 base, 9 bases remained unmatched. Germline CDR1 is SGHTA and CDR2 is FQGNSA. CDR3 length equals 19 residues. CDR3 DNA: TGTGCCAGCAGCCAGGGGACTAGCGGGAGGGCCGGGGGCACAGATACGCAGTATTTT. Translating it yields CASSQGTSGRAGGTDTQYF. Full variable domain (rest looked up from reference TRBV7-2 and TRBJ2-3): GAGVSQSPSNKVTEKGKDVELRCDPISGHTALYWYRQSLGQGLEFLIYFQGNSAPDKSGLPSDRFSAERTGGSVSTLTIQRTQQEDSAVYLCASSQGTSGRAGGTDTQYFGPGTRLTVL.

This clone was found a few times. The chain employs TRBV7-9 and TRBJ2-7; 13 nucleotides agree with TRBD2. CDR1 and CDR2 (germline): SEHNR, FQNEAQ (reference sequence). V lost 6 bases, J lost 3 bases, and 5 bases stayed unmatched. The CDR3 is 15 amino acids. For the CDR3, the DNA is TGTGCCAGCAGACCCGGACTAGCGGGAGTCTACGAGCAGTACTTC. This encodes CASRPGLAGVYEQYF.

The chain is built from TRBV29-1 and TRBJ2-3; no clear D gene. The CDR3 loop spans 14 amino acids. Germline CDR1 SQVTM, CDR2 ANQGSEA. Trimming removed 3 bases from V and 1 base from J, with 11 bases in between. The CDR3 region is CSVDVGAGTDTQYF. CDR3 nucleotides: TGCAGCGTTGATGTGGGCGCCGGCACAGATACGCAGTATTTT.

This clone was seen a few times. The chain carries TRBV27 and TRBJ2-1; 13 bases map to TRBD2. This CDR3 has 15 amino acids. The germline CDR1 and CDR2 sequences are MNHEY and SMNVEV (reference sequence). With 3 bases clipped from V and 9 bases from J, the junction kept 5 bases outside the gene matches. The CDR3, as DNA: TGTGCCAGCAGTTTCAGGACTAGCGGGAGAGGTGAGCAGTTCTTC. Translation gives CASSFRTSGRGEQFF.

This clone was observed a few times. The V call is TRBV6-1, the J call TRBJ1-5, with 7 nucleotides matching TRBD1. CDR3 length: 15 residues. J was trimmed by 0 bases and V by 8 bases; bases with no gene match: 7. Germline V gene sequence: CDR1 MNHNS, CDR2 SASEGT. In DNA form, the CDR3 reads TGTGCCAGCTCTAAGGGGGCTACTAGCAATCAGCCCCAGCATTTT. Translation gives CASSKGATSNQPQHF.

The chain links TRBV5-1 to TRBJ2-7; the D is unclear. Germline V gives CDR1 SGHRS, CDR2 YFSETQ. Trimming pared 0 bases from V and 4 bases from J, leaving 11 bases between. This CDR3 has 14 residues. The CDR3 spells CASSLVVTKYEQYF. CDR3 bases: TGCGCCAGCAGCTTGGTCGTGACAAAGTACGAGCAGTACTTC.

The chain is built from TRBV7-3 and TRBJ2-6; 7 bases match TRBD1. The CDR3 runs 19 residues. The trim removed 1 base at V and 3 bases at J, leaving 12 bases unmatched. In germline, CDR1 is SGHTA, CDR2 FQGTGA. The CDR3: CASSLMRRDSSFGANVLTF. Written as DNA, the CDR3 is TGTGCCAGCAGCTTAATGCGTAGGGACAGCTCCTTTGGGGCCAACGTCCTGACTTTC. Based on the CDR3 plus reference TRBV7-3 and TRBJ2-6, the full variable domain is GAGVSQTPSNKVTEKGKYVELRCDPISGHTALYWYRQSLGQGPEFLIYFQGTGAADDSGLPNDRFFAVRPEGSVSTLKIQRTERGDSAVYLCASSLMRRDSSFGANVLTFGAGSRLTVL.

This clone was seen only a few times. This rearrangement joins TRBV27 to TRBJ2-7; D possibly corresponds to TRBD1 (5 bases). Germline CDR1 MNHEY, CDR2 SMNVEV (reference sequence). V was trimmed by 6 bases and J by 1 base, leaving 16 bases between them. The length of the CDR3 is 15 residues. The CDR3 coding sequence is TGTGCCAGCAGACGAACAGGTCGAGCGTCCTACGAGCAGTACTTC. It is translated as CASRRTGRASYEQYF.

The V gene is TRBV6-5, the J gene TRBJ2-3; TRBD2 matches 8 bases. The CDR3 is 15 residues long. V lost 5 bases and J lost 2; bases outside the gene matches: 6. CDR1 MNHEY and CDR2 SVGAGI come from the germline V gene. The CDR3 spells CASSKTSENTDTQYF. Here the CDR3 DNA reads TGTGCCAGCAGTAAGACTAGCGAGAACACAGATACGCAGTATTTT.

This clone was found a few times. The chain is built from TRBV7-2 and TRBJ2-1; D not resolved. CDR1 is SGHTA and CDR2 is FQGNSA in the germline V gene. The V and J ends lost 4 bases and 3 bases respectively, with 13 bases between them. The CDR3 has 15 amino acids. The CDR3 coding sequence is TGTGCCAGCAGCTCTATTAAGTACCACTACAATGAGCAGTTCTTC. This sequence encodes CASSSIKYHYNEQFF.

This clone was observed a handful of times. The chain combines TRBV5-1 with TRBJ2-7; a weak D match, TRBD1 (6 bases). Trimming removed 0 bases from V and 4 bases from J, with 11 bases in between. This CDR3 comprises 14 residues. Germline assignment: CDR1 SGHRS and CDR2 YFSETQ. The DNA of the CDR3 is TGCGCCAGCAGCTTGGTACAGGGAGATTACGAGCAGTACTTC. Residues: CASSLVQGDYEQYF.

This clone was counted a few times. The chain joins TRBV18 to TRBJ2-3; tentatively, D is TRBD2 (6 bases). This CDR3 is built from 15 residues. Germline V lookup: CDR1 KGHSH, CDR2 LQKENI. Trimming cost V 6 bases and J 3 bases, with 16 bases left between them. DNA of the CDR3: TGTGCCAGCTCCCGCGACCCCGGGAGAACAGATACGCAGTATTTT. As protein: CASSRDPGRTDTQYF.

The chain joins TRBV2 to TRBJ1-1, with a weak D call TRBD1 (6 bases). Trimming left V 7 bases short and J 3 bases short, with 12 bases between. The CDR3 is made up of 13 amino acids. Germline V gene sequence: CDR1 SNHLY, CDR2 FYNNEI. The CDR3 DNA reads TGTGCCAGCACGGCTTGGGGGCACACTGAAGCTTTCTTT. Amino acid sequence: CASTAWGHTEAFF.

This clone has just a few counts. The same CDR3 also results from other DNA sequences found in this sample. The rearrangement links TRBV18 to TRBJ2-1, with 9 bases lining up with TRBD2. Germline CDR1 reads KGHSH; CDR2 reads LQKENI. The CDR3 is 16 residues long. Trimming took 0 bases from V and 2 from J; bases not matched to a gene: 2. CDR3 DNA sequence: TGTGCCAGCTCACCACCCAGCGGGGGGACCTACAATGAGCAGTTCTTC. Its protein is CASSPPSGGTYNEQFF.

The chain carries TRBV5-1 and TRBJ2-3; 9 nucleotides agree with TRBD1. The CDR3 is 15 residues long. Per the germline V gene, CDR1 is SGHRS and CDR2 is YFSETQ. With V trimmed by 4 bases and J by 4 bases, 7 bases remained unmatched. The CDR3 reads CASSPWTGAADTQYF. DNA for the CDR3: TGCGCCAGCAGCCCATGGACAGGGGCGGCAGATACGCAGTATTTT.

This clone was counted a few times. Here the CDR3 DNA reads TGTGCCAGCAGTTTAGCAGGCGACATGGAGACCCAGTACTTC. Translating it yields CASSLAGDMETQYF. The rearrangement uses TRBV28 and TRBJ2-5; D is uncertain. This CDR3 has 14 amino acids. V was trimmed by 2 bases and J by 5 bases, leaving 12 bases between them. Germline V gene sequence: CDR1 MDHEN, CDR2 SYDVKM. The full variable domain, with the rest looked up from reference TRBV28 and TRBJ2-5, is DVKVTQSSRYLVKRTGEKVFLECVQDMDHENMFWYRQDPGLGLRLIYFSYDVKMKEKGDIPEGYSVSREKKERFSLILESASTNQTSMYLCASSLAGDMETQYFGPGTRLLVL.

This clone was seen more than once but under ten times. The V call is TRBV2, the J call TRBJ2-7, with 8 bases fitting TRBD1. Looked up from germline, CDR1 is SNHLY and CDR2 is FYNNEI. V trimming: 6 bases; J trimming: 2 bases; junction bases outside the gene matches: 3. CDR3 length equals 13 residues. In nucleotides, the CDR3 is TGTGCCAGCAGCGAACAGGGGGCCTACGAGCAGTACTTC. This encodes CASSEQGAYEQYF.

The rearrangement uses TRBV19 and TRBJ1-2; TRBD1 aligns across 8 bases. Looked up from germline, CDR1 is LNHDA and CDR2 is SQIVND (reference sequence). The CDR3 has 14 amino acids. V was clipped by 7 bases and J by 3 bases; unmatched bases: 7. CDR3 sequence reads: CASTETGEDYGYTF. The CDR3 DNA is TGTGCCAGTACAGAGACAGGGGAGGACTATGGCTACACCTTC.

This sequence joins TRBV4-1 and TRBJ2-5; D unclear. The V gene's germline CDR1 is MGHRA and CDR2 YSYEKL. The CDR3 length is 12 residues. V was trimmed by 0 bases and J by 5 bases, leaving 4 bases between them. The chain's CDR3 is CASSQDRETQYF. The DNA of the CDR3 is TGCGCCAGCAGCCAAGATCGGGAGACCCAGTACTTC.